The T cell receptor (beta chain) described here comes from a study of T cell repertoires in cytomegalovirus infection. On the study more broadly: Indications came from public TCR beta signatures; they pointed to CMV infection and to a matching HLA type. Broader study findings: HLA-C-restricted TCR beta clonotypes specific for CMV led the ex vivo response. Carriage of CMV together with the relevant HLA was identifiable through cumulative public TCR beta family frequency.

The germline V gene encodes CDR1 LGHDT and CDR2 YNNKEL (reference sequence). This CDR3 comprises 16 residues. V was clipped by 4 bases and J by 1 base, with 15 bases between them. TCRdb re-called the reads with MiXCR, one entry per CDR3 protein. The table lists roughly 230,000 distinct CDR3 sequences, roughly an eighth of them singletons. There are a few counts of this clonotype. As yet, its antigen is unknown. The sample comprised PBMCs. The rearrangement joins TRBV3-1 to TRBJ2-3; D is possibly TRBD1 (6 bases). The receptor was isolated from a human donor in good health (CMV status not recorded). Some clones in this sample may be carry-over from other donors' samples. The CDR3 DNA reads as TGTGCCAGCAGCCCTGATGGGGCAGGGGGCACAGATACGCAGTATTTT. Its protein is CASSPDGAGGTDTQYF.